The 27 T cell receptor beta chains in this list originate from one sample, sequenced in a study of cytomegalovirus exposure and HLA in healthy donors. Profiled with immunoSEQ multiplex PCR; TCRdb holds only in-frame clones, not every one. The repertoire has some 240,000 clones, approximately 86% of them found once; the top ten carry less than 1.5%. The material sequenced was PBMCs. The receptors originated from a woman between 25 and 40 years old in good health and CMV-seropositive.

This clone appeared a single time. The chain carries TRBV27 and TRBJ1-4, with a weak D call TRBD1 (6 bases). This CDR3 has 14 residues. V dropped 2 bases and J dropped 8 bases, with 12 bases sitting between them. The germline V gene has CDR1 MNHEY and CDR2 SMNVEV (reference sequence). The CDR3: CASSLRWGQEKLFF. CDR3 nucleotide sequence: TGTGCCAGCAGTTTACGGTGGGGACAAGAAAAACTGTTTTTT.

The chain links TRBV6-5 to TRBJ1-4, with TRBD1 as a possible D gene (6 bases). CDR3 length equals 15 residues. Trimming took off 5 bases at V and 8 bases at J, with 18 bases between the two ends. The germline V gene encodes CDR1 MNHEY and CDR2 SVGAGI. Here the CDR3 DNA reads TGTGCCAGCAGTCAGAAACAGGGAGAGCGGGAAAAACTGTTTTTT. It encodes CASSQKQGEREKLFF.

The genes are TRBV9 and TRBJ2-2; 14 bases are a match to TRBD2. Germline V gene lookup returns CDR1 SGDLS and CDR2 YYNGEE. This CDR3 region has 16 residues. V was pared by 3 bases and J by 6 bases, with 4 bases of the junction left unmatched. The CDR3 region is CASSAGLAGGAGELFF. As DNA, the CDR3 is TGTGCCAGCAGCGCCGGACTAGCGGGAGGTGCCGGGGAGCTGTTTTTT.

The chain links TRBV6-1 to TRBJ2-7, with unresolved D. The germline V and J ends were trimmed by 8 bases and 0 bases, with 17 bases remaining between them. CDR3 length: 15 residues. Germline V gives CDR1 MNHNS, CDR2 SASEGT. DNA for the CDR3: TGTGCCAGCTGTGGGCCCTATGGGCCCTCCTACGAGCAGTACTTC. This gives the protein CASCGPYGPSYEQYF.

V gene TRBV30 combines with J gene TRBJ1-2; 7 positions match TRBD1. This CDR3 is built from 12 residues. Germline V CDR1 and CDR2: GTSNPN, SVGIG (reference sequence). J was trimmed by 2 bases and V by 3 bases; bases with no gene match: 0. The chain's CDR3 is CAWRTGNYGYTF. As DNA, the CDR3 is TGTGCCTGGAGGACAGGGAACTATGGCTACACCTTC.

This clone was seen a few times. The chain carries TRBV7-9 and TRBJ1-2; 9 nucleotides line up with TRBD1. Germline V CDR1 and CDR2: SEHNR, FQNEAQ (reference sequence). The CDR3 loop spans 13 amino acids. Trimming at V came to 6 bases and at J to 8 bases, leaving 7 bases not matched to a gene. The CDR3 DNA reads TGTGCCAGCAGTCCTACAGGGGGCCCAGGCTACACCTTC. This gives the protein CASSPTGGPGYTF.

CDR3 bases: TGTGCCAGCAGTGTTGGCAGGTACAATGAGCAGTTCTTC. Amino acids: CASSVGRYNEQFF. The rearrangement links TRBV6-1 to TRBJ2-1; no definite D call. V lost 4 bases to trimming and J lost 4 bases, with 8 bases between them. The CDR3 consists of 13 residues. Germline V lookup: CDR1 MNHNS, CDR2 SASEGT.

The genes are TRBV7-9 and TRBJ2-2; 8 nucleotides line up with TRBD2. Trimming cost V 3 bases and J 7 bases; bases outside gene matches: 7. The germline CDR1 and CDR2 sequences are SEHNR and FQNEAQ (reference sequence). The CDR3 spans 15 residues. DNA of the CDR3: TGTGCCAGCAGCTTCTTAGCGGGAAGTGGCGGGGAGCTGTTTTTT. This codes for CASSFLAGSGGELFF.

J is TRBJ2-5 and V is TRBV25-1; 7 bases agree with TRBD1. The ends lost 1 base at V and 3 bases at J; junction bases unmatched: 2. The CDR3 has 14 amino acids. The V gene's germline CDR1 is MGHDK and CDR2 SYGVNS. CDR3 residues: CASSELTGKETQYF. The CDR3 region has the DNA TGTGCCAGCAGTGAATTGACAGGGAAAGAGACCCAGTACTTC.

This clone came up once. The V call is TRBV28, the J call TRBJ1-4, with a possible D match to TRBD1 (6 bases). The CDR3 covers 14 residues. Per the germline V gene, CDR1 is MDHEN and CDR2 is SYDVKM. V lost 5 bases and J lost 7, with 14 bases in between. Here the CDR3 DNA reads TGTGCCAGCAGTCGAGGGGGGGATATTGAAAAACTGTTTTTT. Amino acids: CASSRGGDIEKLFF.

The V and J genes are TRBV6-5 and TRBJ1-5; D might be TRBD1 (6 bases). Trimming cost V 8 bases and J 2 bases, with 13 bases left between them. Germline assignment: CDR1 MNHEY and CDR2 SVGAGI. CDR3 length: 14 amino acids. The CDR3 protein is CASSEQGGNQPQHF. In nucleotides, the CDR3 is TGTGCCAGCTCCGAACAGGGTGGCAATCAGCCCCAGCATTTT.

The J gene is TRBJ1-4, the V gene TRBV5-6, with D perhaps matching TRBD1 (5 bases). Germline V gene sequence: CDR1 SGHDT, CDR2 YYEEEE. V dropped 0 bases and J dropped 0 bases, with 9 bases sitting between them. This CDR3 has 16 residues. The CDR3 DNA sequence: TGTGCCAGCAGCTTGGATGGAGGGGCAACTAATGAAAAACTGTTTTTT. Translated, it gives CASSLDGGATNEKLFF.

V gene TRBV11-2 combines with J gene TRBJ2-2, with a weak D call TRBD2 (5 bases). Germline CDR1 SGHAT, CDR2 FQNNGV. This CDR3 region has 15 residues. Trimming pared 0 bases from V and 4 bases from J, leaving 9 bases between. The CDR3 bases are TGTGCCAGCAGCTTAGACCTTGGGAGCACCGGGGAGCTGTTTTTT. Translation gives CASSLDLGSTGELFF.

The chain combines TRBV9 with TRBJ2-3; 11 bases agree with TRBD2. The V gene's germline CDR1 is SGDLS and CDR2 YYNGEE. CDR3 length equals 16 residues. The junction had 6 bases not matched to a gene; V was cut back by 0 bases and J by 6 bases. The CDR3 DNA reads TGTGCCAGCAGCGTAGATAGCGGGAGGGCCGGGGATACGCAGTATTTT. As protein: CASSVDSGRAGDTQYF.

This clone came up a few times. In the same sample, other DNA sequences code for this CDR3. The chain recombines TRBV30 with TRBJ2-7, with 7 bases identical to TRBD1. This CDR3 has 13 amino acids. Germline V gene lookup returns CDR1 GTSNPN and CDR2 SVGIG (reference sequence). V was clipped by 2 bases and J by 2 bases; unmatched bases: 3. CDR3 region: CAWSSQGAYEQYF. CDR3 in DNA: TGTGCCTGGAGTTCGCAGGGGGCCTACGAGCAGTACTTC.

This clone was counted between two and nine times. The gene calls are TRBV4-2 and TRBJ2-1, with TRBD2 matching over 7 bases. The CDR3 sequence is 16 residues long. V shed 0 bases and J 6 bases; nucleotides not matched to a gene: 8. The V gene's germline CDR1 is LGHNA and CDR2 YNFKEQ. CDR3 coding DNA: TGTGCCAGCAGCCAAGATCCCGCGGGAGAGGGCAATGAGCAGTTCTTC. Translating gives CASSQDPAGEGNEQFF.

The chain links TRBV16 to TRBJ1-4, with 10 bases matching TRBD1. In germline, CDR1 is KGHSY, CDR2 FQNENV. The CDR3 covers 14 residues. The junction had 2 bases not matched to a gene; V was cut back by 4 bases and J by 6 bases. CDR3 protein: CASSRTGGDEKLFF. The CDR3, as DNA: TGTGCCAGCAGCCGGACAGGGGGGGATGAAAAACTGTTTTTT.

The chain uses TRBV5-1 and TRBJ1-1, with 8 bases fitting TRBD1. The CDR3 runs to 17 residues. J gave up 5 bases and V 4 bases, and 16 bases lay outside the gene matches. CDR1 SGHRS and CDR2 YFSETQ come from the germline V gene. The CDR3 region has the DNA TGCGCCAGCAGCCCAGGACAGGGAAGTGTCCTCTTTACTGAAGCTTTCTTT. Amino acid sequence: CASSPGQGSVLFTEAFF.

The rearrangement joins TRBV27 to TRBJ2-3; 7 bases agree with TRBD2. CDR3 length: 17 residues. The germline V gene has CDR1 MNHEY and CDR2 SMNVEV (reference sequence). V shed 5 bases, J shed 2 bases, and the junction held 13 bases outside the gene matches. CDR3 sequence (DNA): TGTGCCAGCAGTCCCCTCCGAGCGGGGAGGATCACAGATACGCAGTATTTT. Amino acids: CASSPLRAGRITDTQYF.

This clone was seen more than once but under ten times. The chain has TRBV5-4 and TRBJ1-2; the match to TRBD1 covers 7 bases. Trimming at V came to 4 bases and at J to 6 bases, leaving 6 bases not matched to a gene. Germline loops: CDR1 SGHNT, CDR2 YYREEE (reference sequence). The CDR3 spans 13 residues. The CDR3 DNA is TGTGCCAGCAGCACACAGGGGAGGAATGGCTACACCTTC. This sequence encodes CASSTQGRNGYTF. The full variable domain, its missing parts supplied by reference TRBV5-4 and TRBJ1-2, is ETGVTQSPTHLIKTRGQQVTLRCSSQSGHNTVSWYQQALGQGPQFIFQYYREEENGRGNFPPRFSGLQFPNYSSELNVNALELDDSALYLCASSTQGRNGYTFGSGTRLTVV.

V and J are TRBV25-1 and TRBJ1-2, with 7 bases that match TRBD1. Losses at the gene ends were 1 base for V and 3 bases for J; bases not matched to a gene: 5. This CDR3 contains 15 residues. CDR1 is MGHDK and CDR2 is SYGVNS in the germline V gene. CDR3 coding DNA: TGTGCCAGCAGTGAATCGGGACAGACCTACTATGGCTACACCTTC. Protein: CASSESGQTYYGYTF.

The gene calls are TRBV5-1 and TRBJ2-3; TRBD2 is a possible D gene (6 bases). Germline-derived CDR1 and CDR2 are SGHRS and YFSETQ. The CDR3 consists of 15 residues. V was pared by 1 base and J by 2 bases, with 11 bases between. As DNA, the CDR3 is TGCGCCAGCAGCTTGACCGGGACTGTCACAGATACGCAGTATTTT. Its protein product is CASSLTGTVTDTQYF.

The chain carries TRBV29-1 and TRBJ2-7, with 7 bases matching TRBD2. After removal of 6 bases from V and 1 base from J, the junction contained 9 bases not matched to a gene. This CDR3 is built from 14 residues. Germline V lookup: CDR1 SQVTM, CDR2 ANQGSEA. The CDR3 DNA follows: TGCAGCGTAATAAGGGGAGGGCAGTCCTACGAGCAGTACTTC. Its translation is CSVIRGGQSYEQYF.

The chain has TRBV2 and TRBJ2-7, with D unresolved. The germline V gene encodes CDR1 SNHLY and CDR2 FYNNEI. The CDR3 sequence is 12 residues long. Trimming pared 4 bases from V and 2 bases from J, leaving 6 bases between. This CDR3 reads CASSATTYEQYF. In DNA, the CDR3 is TGTGCCAGCAGTGCCACTACCTACGAGCAGTACTTC.

J is TRBJ1-1 and V is TRBV5-4; D is unresolved. The CDR3 is 17 residues long. Germline CDR1 is SGHNT and CDR2 is YYREEE (reference sequence). V was shortened by 3 bases and J by 8 bases, with 26 bases between the two germline ends. The CDR3 DNA sequence: TGTGCCAGCAGCTCGCCCGACCCGCGTGATGAGGAGAGGGAAGCTTTCTTT. Translating gives CASSSPDPRDEEREAFF.

The chain couples TRBV27 to TRBJ2-3; TRBD2 might be the D (6 bases). Germline V CDR1 and CDR2: MNHEY, SMNVEV (reference sequence). Deletions cut 4 bases from V and 3 bases from J, with 14 bases between. This CDR3 comprises 15 residues. CDR3 coding DNA: TGTGCCAGCAGTTCCCCAAGGCGGGAAACAGATACGCAGTATTTT. It encodes CASSSPRRETDTQYF.

This sequence joins TRBV6-5 and TRBJ2-7; 9 bases fit TRBD2. The germline gives CDR1 MNHEY, CDR2 SVGAGI. V gave up 7 bases and J gave up 3 bases; unmatched junction bases: 10. This CDR3 is 15 amino acids long. The DNA of the CDR3 is TGTGCCAGCACCGAAGGGGTAGCGGGAGTCTACGAGCAGTACTTC. Translating gives CASTEGVAGVYEQYF.